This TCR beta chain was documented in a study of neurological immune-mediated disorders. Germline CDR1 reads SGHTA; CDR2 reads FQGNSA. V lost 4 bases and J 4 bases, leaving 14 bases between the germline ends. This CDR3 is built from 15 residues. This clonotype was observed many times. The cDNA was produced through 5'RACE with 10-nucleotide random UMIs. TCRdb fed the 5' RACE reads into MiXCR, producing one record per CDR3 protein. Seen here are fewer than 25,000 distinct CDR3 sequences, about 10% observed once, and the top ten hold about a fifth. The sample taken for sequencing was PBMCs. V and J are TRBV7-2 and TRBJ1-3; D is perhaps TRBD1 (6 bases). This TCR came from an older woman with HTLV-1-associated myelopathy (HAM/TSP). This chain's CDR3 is CASSSQPTGGNTIYF. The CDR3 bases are TGTGCCAGCAGCTCCCAGCCGACAGGCGGAAACACCATATATTTT.